The source of this T cell receptor beta chain is a study of T cell repertoires in ileal Crohn's disease (dated by TCRdb to the late 2010s). Regarding the study in general: Median disease duration was about eight years, and about 36% of patients were identified as active smokers at the time of surgery. Every patient underwent surgery because of a complication, which was stricturing disease in around 61% and penetrating disease in around 40%. Roughly half of the patients were given postoperative therapy, with roughly 20 on anti-TNF agents and about a dozen on thiopurines. The TCR repertoire was analysed in approximately 60 patients with Crohn's disease drawn from a prospective multicentre cohort. The study was conducted in parallel with a multicentre cohort built to find predictors of early endoscopic recurrence after ileocolonic resection. A Rutgeerts score above i0 was used to define endoscopic postoperative recurrence. A total of around 170 mucosal samples from around 57 patients were sequenced, collected from several sites on the surgical specimen as well as at postoperative endoscopy. The paper's findings and limits, for the study overall: More high-frequency clones were carried by sorted CD8 T cells than by CD4 T cells, suggesting that mucosal expansions were mainly CD8. Only a subgroup of patients, of unstated size, had mucosal CD4 and CD8 T cells sorted and sequenced. Compared with non-smokers, patients who were active smokers at surgery showed a significantly higher proportion of clonal expansions (roughly 24% vs 19%, p=0.02). Endoscopic recurrence was linked to a higher percentage of high-frequency clones at surgery, and recurrence occurred in every patient whose clonality exceeded 26.8% (18/57).

For commercial TCRB immunosequencing, roughly 0.5 micrograms of biopsy DNA were submitted for each sample. Adaptive Biotechnology amplified the CDR3 regions from genomic DNA with a two-step multiplex PCR designed to control amplification bias. Primers covering every V and J gene segment were used in the first PCR, while barcodes and Illumina adapters were added in the second PCR. An Illumina instrument was used to sequence the CDR3 libraries. Per the original workflow: The analysis drew on both the pipelines supplied by the vendor and custom analysis of the raw data in R/Bioconductor running R version 3.3.0. Clonality, which ranges from 0 to 1, was calculated as the inverse of the normalised Shannon entropy across all productive clones. The repertoire share taken up by the top 100 clones defined high-frequency clones, and only clones that passed a 95% confidence test were kept. Repertoire diversity was measured with the Simpson index, and overlap between samples was measured with the Morisita-Horn index. TCRdb obtained this table from immuneACCESS and retained in-frame rearrangements with V and J assigned. These tables miss some clones; where compared with another copy, unresolved V genes account for less than half of the shortfall, and the remainder is unexplained. D and trimming were read from the DNA, whereas the V and J calls and clone size are those reported in that table. This sample lists approximately 13,000 clones; about 85% were detected once. Roughly 3.7% of the sample is taken by the ten largest.

Details on this clone: It has no known antigen specificity. No much larger clone exists at a distance of one base, and base qualities are not known.

Adults with ileal or ileocolonic Crohn's disease and an indication for ileocolonic resection were eligible for inclusion. Whole ileal mucosal biopsies were kept frozen at -80 degrees C prior to DNA extraction. Genomic DNA was isolated from frozen whole biopsies using a TRizol-based method, and the DNA was quantified with a NanoDrop 2000 spectrophotometer. This receptor was taken from an adult with Crohn's disease. The specimen sequenced was ileal tissue.

Read as DNA, the sequence is TGCAGCGTTGGAGACAGGGGTCGGGGCACTGAAGCTTTCTTT. Its translation is CSVGDRGRGTEAFF. The rearrangement combines TRBV29-1 with TRBJ1-1; 8 of the junction bases match TRBD1. At the junction V is shortened by 4 bases and J by 4 bases; bases outside the gene matches: 8. From its cysteine to its phenylalanine, the CDR3 spans 14 amino acids. Of all the DNA, just the CDR3 is kept, 42 bases in frame from base 1. CDR1 is given as SQVTM and CDR2 as ANQGSEA, both from the germline V gene.